A single sample is the source of the 11 T cell receptor beta chains below, sequenced in a study. A single record per CDR3 protein comes from TCRdb applying MiXCR to the RT-PCR reads. The data contain almost 700,000 distinct CDR3 sequences, 12% to 15% of them singletons. The sequenced sample was memory CD4+ T cells from blood. These receptors were taken from a female donor in good health, serving as a healthy control.

The rearrangement links TRBV6-6 to TRBJ2-7; D possibly corresponds to TRBD2 (6 bases). V was trimmed by 5 bases and J by 0 bases, leaving 14 bases between them. Germline V gene data show CDR1 as MNHNY and CDR2 as SVGAGI (reference sequence). The CDR3 length is 15 residues. The CDR3 DNA reads TGTGCCAGCAGTGCCGGGACTCGAAGCTCCTACGAGCAGTACTTC. As protein: CASSAGTRSSYEQYF.

V is TRBV30 and J is TRBJ1-6; D possibly corresponds to TRBD1 (5 bases). Trimming took 5 bases from V and 6 from J, leaving 14 bases between them. The CDR3 sequence is 14 residues long. The germline V gene encodes CDR1 GTSNPN and CDR2 SVGIG (reference sequence). The CDR3 reads CAWWPVGGNSPLHF. The CDR3 DNA follows: TGTGCCTGGTGGCCCGTTGGGGGTAATTCACCCCTCCACTTT. The variable domain in full, with the rest retrieved from reference TRBV30 and TRBJ1-6, is SQTIHQWPATLVQPVGSPLSLECTVEGTSNPNLYWYRQAAGRGLQLLFYSVGIGQISSEVPQNLSASRPQDRQFILSSKKLLLSDSGFYLCAWWPVGGNSPLHFGNGTRLTVT.

There are a few counts of this clonotype. This chain joins TRBV7-2 and TRBJ1-2; TRBD1 matches 7 bases. The CDR3 loop spans 16 amino acids. The trim removed 5 bases at V and 0 bases at J, leaving 9 bases unmatched. Germline lookup yields CDR1 SGHTA and CDR2 FQGNSA. The CDR3 spells CASSKDRFGANYGYTF. Here the CDR3 DNA reads TGTGCCAGCAGCAAGGACAGGTTCGGGGCTAACTATGGCTACACCTTC.

This clonotype was seen ten or more times. This rearrangement joins TRBV6-5 to TRBJ2-1, with 10 bases matching TRBD1. The CDR3 has 16 residues. Germline trimming cut 7 bases from V and 4 bases from J; bases unmatched to any gene: 10. Germline loops: CDR1 MNHEY, CDR2 SVGAGI. CDR3 nucleotides: TGTGCCAGCACCTGGGATCGGGACAGGGGTTACAATGAGCAGTTCTTC. This codes for CASTWDRDRGYNEQFF.

A few counts support this clonotype. The chain recombines TRBV5-1 with TRBJ1-6; TRBD1 matches at 8 bases. CDR3 length: 15 amino acids. The V gene end was trimmed by 4 bases and the J gene end by 10 bases; junction bases not matched to a gene: 10. CDR1 and CDR2 (germline): SGHRS, YFSETQ. CDR3 amino acids: CASSVETGVRSPLHF. The CDR3 coding sequence is TGCGCCAGCAGCGTAGAGACAGGGGTTAGGTCACCCCTCCACTTT.

This chain connects TRBV19 to TRBJ1-2; D ambiguous. Germline CDR1 and CDR2: LNHDA and SQIVND (reference sequence). The CDR3 has 13 residues. V was pared by 6 bases and J by 4 bases, with 12 bases between. DNA of the CDR3: TGTGCCAGTAGCTCCTATCGGGTCTATGGCTACACCTTC. Amino acid sequence: CASSSYRVYGYTF.

This sequence joins TRBV20-1 and TRBJ2-5, with D tentatively TRBD2 (5 bases). Deletions cut 0 bases from V and 2 bases from J, with 13 bases between. This CDR3 has 15 residues. The V gene's germline CDR1 is DFQATT and CDR2 SNEGSKA (reference sequence). DNA of the CDR3: TGCAGTGCTAGAGATCGTAGGACTGCGCAAGAGACCCAGTACTTC. Translating gives CSARDRRTAQETQYF.

This clonotype was counted a few times. The chain has TRBV20-1 and TRBJ1-5, with D possibly TRBD1 on 5 matching bases. This CDR3 region has 13 residues. V lost 3 bases to trimming and J lost 3 bases, with 9 bases between them. Germline V lookup: CDR1 DFQATT, CDR2 SNEGSKA (reference sequence). The CDR3 nucleotides read TGCAGTGCTAGGGGGGGAAACAATCAGCCCCAGCATTTT. It specifies CSARGGNNQPQHF.

Ten or more counts support this clonotype. The J gene is TRBJ2-5, the V gene TRBV27; D not resolved. Per the germline V gene, CDR1 is MNHEY and CDR2 is SMNVEV (reference sequence). CDR3 size: 15 residues. The V gene lost 5 bases and the J gene lost 5 bases, with 18 bases spanning the gap. The CDR3: CASSPPRSLWETQYF. The CDR3, as DNA: TGTGCCAGCAGTCCCCCCCGGAGTCTGTGGGAGACCCAGTACTTC.

The table lists this clonotype with a few counts. This chain connects TRBV7-2 to TRBJ2-1, with D perhaps TRBD2 (6 bases). Germline V gene sequence: CDR1 SGHTA, CDR2 FQGNSA. The CDR3 totals 16 residues. V lost 5 bases and J lost 4, with 18 bases in between. The CDR3 reads CASSPQTSLAYNEQFF. The DNA for the CDR3 is TGTGCCAGCAGCCCGCAGACTAGTCTAGCGTACAATGAGCAGTTCTTC.

This rearrangement joins TRBV20-1 to TRBJ2-2; TRBD1 aligns across 7 bases. V was clipped by 3 bases and J by 4 bases; unmatched bases: 11. This CDR3 is 16 amino acids long. Germline CDR1 reads DFQATT; CDR2 reads SNEGSKA (reference sequence). The chain's CDR3 is CSASRPKTGTTGELFF. The CDR3 DNA follows: TGCAGTGCTAGCCGACCCAAGACAGGGACCACCGGGGAGCTGTTTTTT.